This TCR beta chain originates from a study of PD-L1 blockade in urothelial cancer. Regarding the study as a whole: A below-median TCR clonality in blood before treatment predicted better survival.

Germline loops: CDR1 MGHRA, CDR2 YSYEKL. The CDR3 sequence is 16 residues long. V was clipped by 5 bases and J by 1 base, with 17 bases between them. Concerning this clone: Its antigen is still unknown.

Clones were read by immunoSEQ multiplex PCR, and TCRdb kept only the in-frame ones, dropping some. The table lists roughly 74,000 clones, 87% of them singletons, with roughly 6.1% in the top ten. The chain couples TRBV4-1 to TRBJ1-1, with D possibly being TRBD1 (6 bases). This sequence originates from a woman between 65 and 79 years old with urothelial cancer. This sample comprised PBMCs, obtained around atezolizumab (anti-PD-L1) treatment. Here the CDR3 reads CASSRHLDRQNTEAFF. The CDR3 bases are TGCGCCAGCAGCAGGCATTTAGACAGGCAGAACACTGAAGCTTTCTTT.